The next 8 T cell receptor beta chains were all read from a single sample in a study of shared clonotypes between healthy human individuals (dated by TCRdb to 2020 to 2022). Receptors were amplified or captured by the immunoSEQ multiplex PCR assay. TCRdb stores this immuneACCESS table with in-frame sequences only. Part of the clones is absent; in the studies checked, under half of the shortfall reflects unresolved V genes, and no reason is known for the rest. The table for this sample lists some 2,100,000 clones; 93% of them were counted only once. 1.5% to 2% of the sample goes to the ten largest clones. For the CD8 naive samples, CD45RO-negative cells were positively selected for CCR7, yielding a CD45RA+CCR7+ population from which TemRA cells were excluded. The sample comprised naive CD8+ T cells from PBMCs. The sample's cell subset or site label, decoded: CD45RA+CCR7+. The receptor set was obtained from a man aged 18 to 35 in good health. Some clones in this sample may be carry-over from other donors' samples.

V and J are TRBV9 and TRBJ2-2, with D unclear. The germline CDR1 and CDR2 sequences are SGDLS and YYNGEE. The CDR3 sequence is 17 residues long. V lost 0 bases to trimming and J lost 0 bases, with 12 bases between them. The CDR3 loop is CASSVALRQANTGELFF. The CDR3 coding sequence is TGTGCCAGCAGCGTAGCTCTACGGCAGGCGAACACCGGGGAGCTGTTTTTT.

The chain couples TRBV19 to TRBJ1-1, with 7 bases matching TRBD1. This CDR3 has 13 residues. Losses at the gene ends were 8 bases for V and 4 bases for J; bases not matched to a gene: 7. Germline lookup yields CDR1 LNHDA and CDR2 SQIVND (reference sequence). The DNA of the CDR3 is TGTGCCAGTTGGAAACAGGGGTTCACTGAAGCTTTCTTT. Protein sequence: CASWKQGFTEAFF.

The chain carries TRBV28 and TRBJ1-2, with a tentative D call TRBD1 (6 bases). The CDR3 contains 15 residues. Germline V lookup: CDR1 MDHEN, CDR2 SYDVKM. With 4 bases removed from V and 5 bases from J, the gap between germline ends came to 17 bases. This chain's CDR3 is CASSSYREEGYGYTF. The DNA for the CDR3 is TGTGCCAGCAGTTCATACAGGGAGGAGGGGTATGGCTACACCTTC.

The chain recombines TRBV9 with TRBJ2-1; 13 bases agree with TRBD2. With 0 bases clipped from V and 4 bases from J, the junction kept 7 bases outside the gene matches. The CDR3 consists of 18 residues. Germline V gives CDR1 SGDLS, CDR2 YYNGEE. CDR3 DNA sequence: TGTGCCAGCAGCGTAGCTTGGGGGACTAGCGGGACGTACAATGAGCAGTTCTTC. It encodes CASSVAWGTSGTYNEQFF.

There are a few counts of this clone. The rearrangement uses TRBV6-1 and TRBJ2-7; the D gene is possibly TRBD1 (5 bases). The CDR3 sequence is 12 residues long. Germline CDR1 reads MNHNS; CDR2 reads SASEGT. V was cut by 7 bases and J by 5 bases, with 12 bases left in between. CDR3 DNA: TGTGCCAGCATCGGACAAAGGGACGAGCAGTACTTC. It is translated as CASIGQRDEQYF.

The chain recombines TRBV5-8 with TRBJ1-2; D is possibly TRBD1 (5 bases). Deletions cut 5 bases from V and 2 bases from J, with 13 bases between. The CDR3 length is 14 residues. Germline V gene lookup returns CDR1 SGHTS and CDR2 YDEGEE. CDR3 DNA sequence: TGTGCCAGCAGTTACGGCAGGGTGAACTATGGCTACACCTTC. Translating it yields CASSYGRVNYGYTF.

This clone was seen only once. V is TRBV7-6 and J is TRBJ2-5; D not resolved. The CDR3 loop spans 15 amino acids. Trimming stripped 1 base from V and 3 bases from J, with 12 bases between. Germline values: CDR1 SGHVS, CDR2 FNYEAQ. DNA for the CDR3: TGTGCCAGCAGCTTAGTATACAGTCAGAAAGAGACCCAGTACTTC. Translation gives CASSLVYSQKETQYF.

The chain joins TRBV7-9 to TRBJ1-1; D is undetermined. Trimming left V 4 bases short and J 1 base short, with 10 bases between. This CDR3 is 14 amino acids long. The V gene's germline CDR1 is SEHNR and CDR2 FQNEAQ (reference sequence). The CDR3 coding sequence is TGTGCCAGCAGCTCGGTGTTGGGGAACACTGAAGCTTTCTTT. The encoded protein is CASSSVLGNTEAFF.